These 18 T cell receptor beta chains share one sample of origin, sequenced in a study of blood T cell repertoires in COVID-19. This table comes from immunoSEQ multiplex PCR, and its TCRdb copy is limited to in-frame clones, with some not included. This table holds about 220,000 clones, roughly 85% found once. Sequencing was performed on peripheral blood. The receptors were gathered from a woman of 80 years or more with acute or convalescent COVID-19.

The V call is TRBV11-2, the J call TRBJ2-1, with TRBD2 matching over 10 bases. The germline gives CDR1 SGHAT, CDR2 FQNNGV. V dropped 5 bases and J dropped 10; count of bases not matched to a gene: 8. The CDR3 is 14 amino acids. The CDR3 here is CASSTPGLAHEQFF. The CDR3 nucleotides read TGTGCCAGCAGCACCCCGGGACTAGCGCACGAGCAGTTCTTC.

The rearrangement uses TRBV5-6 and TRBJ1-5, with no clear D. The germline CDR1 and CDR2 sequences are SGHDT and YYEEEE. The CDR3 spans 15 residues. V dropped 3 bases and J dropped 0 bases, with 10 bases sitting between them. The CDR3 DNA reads TGTGCCAGCAGCTCTAGGCAGTTTAGCAATCAGCCCCAGCATTTT. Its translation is CASSSRQFSNQPQHF. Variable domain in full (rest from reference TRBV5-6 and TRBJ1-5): DAGVTQSPTHLIKTRGQQVTLRCSPKSGHDTVSWYQQALGQGPQFIFQYYEEEERQRGNFPDRFSGHQFPNYSSELNVNALLLGDSALYLCASSSRQFSNQPQHFGDGTRLSIL.

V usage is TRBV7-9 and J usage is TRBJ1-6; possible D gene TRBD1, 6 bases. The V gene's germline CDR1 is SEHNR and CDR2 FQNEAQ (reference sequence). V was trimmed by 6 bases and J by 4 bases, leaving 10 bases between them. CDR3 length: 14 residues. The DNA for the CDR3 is TGTGCCAGCAGTTCGGACAGTTATAATTCACCCCTCCACTTT. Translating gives CASSSDSYNSPLHF.

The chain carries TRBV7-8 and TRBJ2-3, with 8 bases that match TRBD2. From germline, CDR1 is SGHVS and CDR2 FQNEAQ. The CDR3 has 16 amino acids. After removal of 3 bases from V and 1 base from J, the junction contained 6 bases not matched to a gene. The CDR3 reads CASSFTPGLGTDTQYF. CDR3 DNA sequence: TGTGCCAGCAGCTTCACTCCGGGACTAGGCACAGATACGCAGTATTTT.

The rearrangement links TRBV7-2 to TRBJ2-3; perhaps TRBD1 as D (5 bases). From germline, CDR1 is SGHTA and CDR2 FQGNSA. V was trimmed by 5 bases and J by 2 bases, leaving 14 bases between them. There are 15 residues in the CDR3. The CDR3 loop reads CASSPGLGLTDTQYF. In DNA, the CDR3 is TGTGCCAGCAGCCCCGGGTTGGGGCTCACAGATACGCAGTATTTT.

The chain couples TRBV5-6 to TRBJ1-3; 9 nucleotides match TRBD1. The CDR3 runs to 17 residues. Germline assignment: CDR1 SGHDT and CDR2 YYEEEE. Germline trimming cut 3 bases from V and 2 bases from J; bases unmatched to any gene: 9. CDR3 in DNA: TGTGCCAGCAGCTCCTACGCCGGGACAGGGCCTGGAAACACCATATATTTT. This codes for CASSSYAGTGPGNTIYF. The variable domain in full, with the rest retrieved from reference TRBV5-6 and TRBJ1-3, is DAGVTQSPTHLIKTRGQQVTLRCSPKSGHDTVSWYQQALGQGPQFIFQYYEEEERQRGNFPDRFSGHQFPNYSSELNVNALLLGDSALYLCASSSYAGTGPGNTIYFGEGSWLTVV.

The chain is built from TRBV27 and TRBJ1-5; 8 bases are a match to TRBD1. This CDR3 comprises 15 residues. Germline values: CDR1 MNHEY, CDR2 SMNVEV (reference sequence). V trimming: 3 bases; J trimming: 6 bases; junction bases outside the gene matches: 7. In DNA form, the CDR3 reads TGTGCCAGCAGTTTGGACAGGGTAAGAGGTCAGCCCCAGCATTTT. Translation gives CASSLDRVRGQPQHF.

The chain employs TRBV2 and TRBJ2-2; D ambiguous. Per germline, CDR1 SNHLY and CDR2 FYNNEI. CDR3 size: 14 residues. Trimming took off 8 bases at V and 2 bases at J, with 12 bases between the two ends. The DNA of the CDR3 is TGTGCCAGCGAGGTAGACCTAAACACCGGGGAGCTGTTTTTT. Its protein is CASEVDLNTGELFF.

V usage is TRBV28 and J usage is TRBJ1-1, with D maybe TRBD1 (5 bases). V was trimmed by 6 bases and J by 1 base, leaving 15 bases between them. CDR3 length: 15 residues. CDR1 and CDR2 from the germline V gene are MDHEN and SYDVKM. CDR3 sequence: CASRNYRRGNTEAFF. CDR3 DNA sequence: TGTGCCAGCAGGAATTACAGGAGGGGGAACACTGAAGCTTTCTTT.

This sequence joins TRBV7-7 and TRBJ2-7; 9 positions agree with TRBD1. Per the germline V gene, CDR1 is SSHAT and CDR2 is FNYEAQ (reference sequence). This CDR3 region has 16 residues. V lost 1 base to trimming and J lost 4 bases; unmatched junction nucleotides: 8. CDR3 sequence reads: CASSLGDRASGYEQYF. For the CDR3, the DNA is TGTGCCAGCAGCTTAGGGGACAGGGCTAGCGGATACGAGCAGTACTTC.

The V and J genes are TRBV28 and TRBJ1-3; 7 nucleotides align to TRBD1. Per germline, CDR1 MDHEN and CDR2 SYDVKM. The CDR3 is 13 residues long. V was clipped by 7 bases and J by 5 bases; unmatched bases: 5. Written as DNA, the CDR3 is TGTGCCAGCATACAGGGGATTAGAAACACCATATATTTT. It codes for CASIQGIRNTIYF.

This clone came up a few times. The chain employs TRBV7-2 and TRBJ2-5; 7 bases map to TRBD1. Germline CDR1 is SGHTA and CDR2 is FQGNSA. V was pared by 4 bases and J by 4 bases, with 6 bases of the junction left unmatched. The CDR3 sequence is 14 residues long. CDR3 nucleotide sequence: TGTGCCAGCAGCTCCCGGGACAGCCGAGAGACCCAGTACTTC. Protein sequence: CASSSRDSRETQYF. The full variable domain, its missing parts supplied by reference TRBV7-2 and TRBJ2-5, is GAGVSQSPSNKVTEKGKDVELRCDPISGHTALYWYRQSLGQGLEFLIYFQGNSAPDKSGLPSDRFSAERTGGSVSTLTIQRTQQEDSAVYLCASSSRDSRETQYFGPGTRLLVL.

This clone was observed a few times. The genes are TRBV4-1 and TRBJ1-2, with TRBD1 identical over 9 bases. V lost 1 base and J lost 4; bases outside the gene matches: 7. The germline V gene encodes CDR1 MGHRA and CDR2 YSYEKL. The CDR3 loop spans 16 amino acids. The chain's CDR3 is CASSQVGQGKGYGYTF. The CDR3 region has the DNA TGCGCCAGCAGCCAAGTGGGACAGGGAAAGGGCTATGGCTACACCTTC.

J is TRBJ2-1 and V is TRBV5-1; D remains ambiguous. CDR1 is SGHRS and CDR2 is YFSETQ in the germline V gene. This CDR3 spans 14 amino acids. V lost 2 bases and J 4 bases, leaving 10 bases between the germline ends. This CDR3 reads CASSLQQTYNEQFF. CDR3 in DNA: TGCGCCAGCAGCTTACAACAGACATACAATGAGCAGTTCTTC.

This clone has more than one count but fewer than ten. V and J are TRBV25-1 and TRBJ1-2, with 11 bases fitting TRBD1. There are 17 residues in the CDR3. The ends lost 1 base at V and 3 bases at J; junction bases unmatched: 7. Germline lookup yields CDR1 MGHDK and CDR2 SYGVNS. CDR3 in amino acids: CASSESGQGDLDYGYTF. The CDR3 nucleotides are TGTGCCAGCAGTGAATCGGGACAGGGGGACTTAGACTATGGCTACACCTTC.

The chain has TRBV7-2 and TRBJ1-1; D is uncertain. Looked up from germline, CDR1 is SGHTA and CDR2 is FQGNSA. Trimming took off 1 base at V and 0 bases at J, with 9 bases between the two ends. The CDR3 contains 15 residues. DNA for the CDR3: TGTGCCAGCAGCTTAGGGCGGCTCATGAACACTGAAGCTTTCTTT. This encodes CASSLGRLMNTEAFF.

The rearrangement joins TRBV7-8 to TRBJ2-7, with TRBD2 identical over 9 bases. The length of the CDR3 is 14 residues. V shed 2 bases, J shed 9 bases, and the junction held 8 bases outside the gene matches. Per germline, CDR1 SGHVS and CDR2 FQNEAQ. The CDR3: CASSLYVSGGTQYF. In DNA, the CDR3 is TGTGCCAGCAGCTTATATGTTAGCGGGGGAACGCAGTACTTC. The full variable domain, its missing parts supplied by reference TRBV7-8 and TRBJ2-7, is GAGVSQSPRYKVAKRGQDVALRCDPISGHVSLFWYQQALGQGPEFLTYFQNEAQLDKSGLPSDRFFAERPEGSVSTLKIQRTQQEDSAVYLCASSLYVSGGTQYFGPGTRLTVT.

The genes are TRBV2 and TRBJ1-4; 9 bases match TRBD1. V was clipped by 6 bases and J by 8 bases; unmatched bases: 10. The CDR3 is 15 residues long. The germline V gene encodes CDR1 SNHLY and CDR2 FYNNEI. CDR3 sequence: CASSPSGTGREKLFF. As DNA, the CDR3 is TGTGCCAGCAGCCCTTCCGGGACAGGGCGAGAAAAACTGTTTTTT.